One sample yielded the 16 T cell receptor beta chains listed below, sequenced in a study of blood T cell repertoires in COVID-19. This table comes from immunoSEQ multiplex PCR, and its TCRdb copy is limited to in-frame clones, with some not included. The table shows about 48,000 clones, with about 76% occurring only once. Sequencing was carried out using peripheral blood. The receptors shown here come from a human donor with active or convalescent COVID-19. The donor label of this sample is uncertain.

The CDR3 region is CASRTGTLVYEQYF. CDR3 sequence (DNA): TGTGCCAGCAGGACCGGGACACTAGTCTACGAGCAGTACTTC. The J gene is TRBJ2-7, the V gene TRBV5-6; D is perhaps TRBD1 (6 bases). Trimming took off 5 bases at V and 3 bases at J, with 15 bases between the two ends. The CDR3 is 14 amino acids. CDR1 is SGHDT, CDR2 YYEEEE, per germline.

V is TRBV14 and J is TRBJ2-1; tentative D call: TRBD2 (5 bases). Germline lookup yields CDR1 SGHDN and CDR2 FVKESK. V lost 1 base and J 2 bases, leaving 9 bases between the germline ends. The CDR3 runs to 15 residues. The CDR3 DNA is TGTGCCAGCAGCCAAGCCAGCGGCACCTACAATGAGCAGTTCTTC. Amino acids: CASSQASGTYNEQFF.

The chain recombines TRBV3-1 (or the pseudogene TRBV3-2) with TRBJ2-2; 9 positions agree with TRBD2. The CDR3 contains 17 residues. With V trimmed by 6 bases and J by 6 bases, 14 bases remained unmatched. In germline, CDR1 is LGHDT, CDR2 YNNKEL (reference sequence). Here the CDR3 reads CASSLVSSGSISGELFF. CDR3 bases: TGTGCCAGCAGTTTAGTTAGTAGCGGGAGTATTTCCGGGGAGCTGTTTTTT.

The CDR3 DNA reads TGTGCCAGCAGTTTACCAGGGAGGAGTGAAAAACTGTTTTTT. It translates to CASSLPGRSEKLFF. The chain joins TRBV28 to TRBJ1-4; D might be TRBD1 (5 bases). CDR3 size: 14 residues. In germline, CDR1 is MDHEN, CDR2 SYDVKM. V was cut by 2 bases and J by 7 bases, with 11 bases left in between.

Here the CDR3 reads CASSLKLAGGETQYF. For the CDR3, the DNA is TGTGCCAGCAGCTTAAAACTAGCGGGGGGGGAGACCCAGTACTTC. This chain joins TRBV7-2 and TRBJ2-5; 13 nucleotides align to TRBD2. The length of the CDR3 is 15 residues. CDR1 and CDR2 from the germline V gene are SGHTA and FQGNSA. V lost 2 bases to trimming and J lost 5 bases; unmatched junction nucleotides: 2.

With regard to this clone: The germline gene is not matched at one end of the junction; a read error may be the cause. This chain uses TRBV13 with TRBJ2-7, with TRBD2 identical over 7 bases. Per germline, CDR1 PRHDT and CDR2 FYEKMQ (reference sequence). The CDR3 spans 12 residues. CDR3 nucleotide sequence: TGTGCCAGCAGCTTAGCGGGAGGCCTTCTTCTCTTC. Its protein product is CASSLAGGLLLF.

The chain links TRBV9 to TRBJ2-7; TRBD2 aligns across 9 bases. This CDR3 has 15 amino acids. Trimming took 0 bases from V and 3 from J; bases not matched to a gene: 4. CDR1 is SGDLS and CDR2 is YYNGEE in the germline V gene. CDR3 DNA sequence: TGTGCCAGCAGCGTAGAGGGTAGCGGGAGCTACGAGCAGTACTTC. It yields the protein CASSVEGSGSYEQYF. Full variable domain (remainder filled in from reference TRBV9 and TRBJ2-7): DSGVTQTPKHLITATGQRVTLRCSPRSGDLSVYWYQQSLDQGLQFLIQYYNGEERAKGNILERFSAQQFPDLHSELNLSSLELGDSALYFCASSVEGSGSYEQYFGPGTRLTVT.

The J gene is TRBJ2-7, the V gene TRBV10-1, with TRBD1 as a possible D gene (7 bases). The ends were cut back, 7 bases at V and 0 bases at J, with 25 bases in the middle. The CDR3 length is 18 residues. The germline gives CDR1 WNHNN, CDR2 SYGVQD (reference sequence). CDR3 protein: CASTRGFKQGGPSYEQYF. The CDR3 DNA sequence: TGCGCCAGCACCAGGGGGTTCAAACAGGGAGGTCCCTCCTACGAGCAGTACTTC.

The chain joins TRBV3-1 (or the pseudogene TRBV3-2) to TRBJ2-6; D remains ambiguous. CDR1 is LGHDT, CDR2 YNNKEL, per germline (reference sequence). V was clipped by 1 base and J by 2 bases, with 6 bases between them. This CDR3 has 15 residues. CDR3 in amino acids: CASSQGHTGANVLTF. The CDR3 DNA reads TGTGCCAGCAGCCAAGGACATACTGGGGCCAACGTCCTGACTTTC.

The chain recombines TRBV3-1 (or the pseudogene TRBV3-2) with TRBJ2-1; 13 positions agree with TRBD2. Germline V lookup: CDR1 LGHDT, CDR2 YNNKEL (reference sequence). The CDR3 contains 16 residues. Trimming took 0 bases from V and 7 from J; bases not matched to a gene: 3. CDR3 region: CASSQEGLAGVNEQFF. CDR3 coding DNA: TGTGCCAGCAGCCAAGAAGGACTAGCGGGAGTGAATGAGCAGTTCTTC.

The chain couples TRBV4-1 to TRBJ2-7; TRBD2 aligns across 10 bases. With 1 base clipped from V and 6 bases from J, the junction kept 6 bases outside the gene matches. CDR3 size: 15 residues. The V gene's germline CDR1 is MGHRA and CDR2 YSYEKL. The chain's CDR3 is CASSQARSGRVEQYF. The CDR3 nucleotides read TGCGCCAGCAGCCAAGCTCGCAGCGGGAGGGTCGAGCAGTACTTC.

In its sample, this clone was seen a few times. V gene TRBV28 combines with J gene TRBJ1-3; D remains ambiguous. The CDR3 has 17 residues. The germline gives CDR1 MDHEN, CDR2 SYDVKM. Trimming took off 5 bases at V and 4 bases at J, with 21 bases between the two ends. CDR3 bases: TGTGCCAGCAGTACCCTGGAGGCAGAACCGGGGGGAAACACCATATATTTT. Translating it yields CASSTLEAEPGGNTIYF.

As to this clone: The same CDR3 can be traced to other DNA sequences in this sample. The chain couples TRBV7-8 to TRBJ1-5, with D possibly TRBD1 on 5 matching bases. The germline V and J ends were trimmed by 1 base and 5 bases, with 9 bases remaining between them. This CDR3 has 14 amino acids. Germline CDR1 and CDR2: SGHVS and FQNEAQ. The CDR3 coding sequence is TGTGCCAGCAGCTTAGGGGGCCGGGATCAGCCCCAGCATTTT. Protein sequence: CASSLGGRDQPQHF. The variable domain in full, with the rest retrieved from reference TRBV7-8 and TRBJ1-5, is GAGVSQSPRYKVAKRGQDVALRCDPISGHVSLFWYQQALGQGPEFLTYFQNEAQLDKSGLPSDRFFAERPEGSVSTLKIQRTQQEDSAVYLCASSLGGRDQPQHFGDGTRLSIL.

The genes are TRBV10-3 and TRBJ2-5; D is possibly TRBD1 (5 bases). Germline-derived CDR1 and CDR2 are ENHRY and SYGVKD. The CDR3 totals 12 residues. V was pared by 10 bases and J by 0 bases, with 9 bases between. CDR3 nucleotides: TGTGCCACTAGACAGTACCAAGAGACCCAGTACTTC. Protein: CATRQYQETQYF.

The V gene is TRBV10-3, the J gene TRBJ2-2, with 7 nucleotides matching TRBD1. The CDR3 sequence is 14 residues long. Germline V gene lookup returns CDR1 ENHRY and CDR2 SYGVKD. V dropped 6 bases and J dropped 0; count of bases not matched to a gene: 1. In nucleotides, the CDR3 is TGTGCCATCAGAGGACAGGCGAACACCGGGGAGCTGTTTTTT. Its protein is CAIRGQANTGELFF.

The rearrangement joins TRBV7-2 to TRBJ2-3; TRBD2 matches at 7 bases. V lost 5 bases and J lost 5; bases outside the gene matches: 19. This CDR3 is built from 18 residues. Germline V gene data show CDR1 as SGHTA and CDR2 as FQGNSA. This CDR3 is CASSQRVGGRGYRDTQYF. CDR3 nucleotide sequence: TGTGCCAGCAGCCAACGCGTCGGAGGGCGGGGGTATAGAGATACGCAGTATTTT.